The 22 T cell receptor beta chains listed next were all sequenced from one sample in a study of control samples from healthy donors and cancer patients. Clones were read by immunoSEQ multiplex PCR, and TCRdb kept only the in-frame ones, dropping some. Seen here are 150,000 to 200,000 clones, 88% observed once, and the top ten hold around 1.6%. Sequenced material: blood. These receptor sequences come from a man younger than 30 in good health.

The chain employs TRBV18 and TRBJ2-7; tentative D call: TRBD2 (6 bases). The V and J ends lost 4 bases and 1 base respectively, with 11 bases between them. Germline CDR1 reads KGHSH; CDR2 reads LQKENI. This CDR3 comprises 14 residues. The DNA for the CDR3 is TGTGCCAGCTCACATGGGGACTTTTCCTACGAGCAGTACTTC. This translates into CASSHGDFSYEQYF.

The chain links TRBV6-2 or TRBV6-3 to TRBJ2-3, with TRBD1 matching over 7 bases. This CDR3 is 16 amino acids long. Germline V CDR1 and CDR2: MNHEY, SVGEGT. Losses at the gene ends were 4 bases for V and 2 bases for J; bases not matched to a gene: 9. The CDR3 reads CASSSPGQSNTDTQYF. The CDR3 DNA reads as TGTGCCAGCAGTTCGCCGGGACAGAGTAACACAGATACGCAGTATTTT.

The rearrangement links TRBV4-1 to TRBJ2-2; D possibly corresponds to TRBD2 (5 bases). Germline-derived CDR1 and CDR2 are MGHRA and YSYEKL. The CDR3 is made up of 16 amino acids. Trimming cost V 0 bases and J 7 bases, with 15 bases left between them. CDR3 sequence (DNA): TGCGCCAGCAGCCAAGATGGAGGACGTATGAGCGGGGAGCTGTTTTTT. Translated, it gives CASSQDGGRMSGELFF.

The V and J genes are TRBV20-1 and TRBJ1-2, with unresolved D. CDR3 size: 11 residues. Germline CDR1 reads DFQATT; CDR2 reads SNEGSKA (reference sequence). V was cut by 4 bases and J by 2 bases, with 5 bases left in between. The CDR3 spells CSATENYGYTF. The CDR3 region has the DNA TGCAGTGCTACGGAAAACTATGGCTACACCTTC.

The chain links TRBV6-2 or TRBV6-3 to TRBJ2-6; perhaps TRBD2 as D (7 bases). The germline V gene has CDR1 MNHEY and CDR2 SVGEGT. Trimming left V 2 bases short and J 4 bases short, with 9 bases between. This CDR3 is built from 15 residues. The CDR3 nucleotides read TGTGCCAGCAGTTACGGGGGGGCAGGGGCCAACGTCCTGACTTTC. It encodes CASSYGGAGANVLTF.

V and J are TRBV12-3 or TRBV12-4 and TRBJ1-2, with TRBD1 as a possible D gene (6 bases). CDR3 length: 13 amino acids. V lost 4 bases and J 13 bases, leaving 19 bases between the germline ends. CDR3 sequence: CASSSQNREEGTF. CDR3 DNA sequence: TGTGCCAGCAGTTCTCAAAACAGGGAGGAGGGCACCTTC.

CDR3 protein: CASSQVTEAQFF. The CDR3, as DNA: TGTGCCAGCAGCCAGGTCACAGAGGCGCAGTTCTTC. The chain links TRBV4-2 to TRBJ2-1; D is unclear. The CDR3 covers 12 residues. Germline V gene sequence: CDR1 LGHNA, CDR2 YNFKEQ. Between the trimmed V and J ends, which lost 3 bases and 12 bases, there was a span of 12 bases.

The chain couples TRBV24-1 to TRBJ2-3; 7 nucleotides match TRBD2. The J segment lost 2 bases and the V segment lost 4 bases, leaving 5 bases of the junction unmatched. This CDR3 is built from 15 residues. Looked up from germline, CDR1 is KGHDR and CDR2 is SFDVKD. The CDR3 loop reads CATSESGRATDTQYF. CDR3 nucleotides: TGTGCCACCAGTGAATCGGGGAGGGCCACAGATACGCAGTATTTT.

The CDR3 protein is CASRMTVNTEAFF. In nucleotides, the CDR3 is TGTGCCAGCAGGATGACCGTGAACACTGAAGCTTTCTTT. This rearrangement joins TRBV6-5 to TRBJ1-1; the D is unclear. The CDR3 is 13 residues long. Germline CDR1 and CDR2: MNHEY and SVGAGI. V gave up 6 bases and J gave up 0 bases, with 8 bases separating them.

The genes are TRBV5-8 and TRBJ1-5, with D uncertain. The CDR3 is 13 residues long. Germline assignment: CDR1 SGHTS and CDR2 YDEGEE. With 0 bases removed from V and 9 bases from J, the gap between germline ends came to 10 bases. CDR3 sequence (DNA): TGTGCCAGCAGCTTGGCGCTTTGGGGGCCCCAGCATTTT. Translated: CASSLALWGPQHF.

The chain recombines TRBV4-2 with TRBJ2-2; 7 nucleotides agree with TRBD1. The CDR3 is 17 amino acids. The junction had 12 bases not matched to a gene; V was cut back by 0 bases and J by 8 bases. From germline, CDR1 is LGHNA and CDR2 YNFKEQ. CDR3 nucleotide sequence: TGTGCCAGCAGCCAAGAAACGAGGGGGCCCTCCGGGGGGGAGCTGTTTTTT. It yields the protein CASSQETRGPSGGELFF.

The rearrangement uses TRBV7-9 and TRBJ2-1; D remains unclear. V lost 2 bases and J lost 5, with 16 bases in between. The CDR3 is 16 amino acids. CDR1 SEHNR and CDR2 FQNEAQ come from the germline V gene (reference sequence). The CDR3 DNA sequence: TGTGCCAGCAGCTTAATAACTAATCTTTTTAACAATGAGCAGTTCTTC. Translation gives CASSLITNLFNNEQFF.

This clone was observed a few times. The CDR3 DNA sequence: TGTGCCACCAGCAGTCCCAACCTATCCCCCAATGAGCAGTTCTTC. This translates into CATSSPNLSPNEQFF. The gene calls are TRBV15 and TRBJ2-1, with D hard to call. Germline CDR1 and CDR2: LNHNV and YYDKDF (reference sequence). V lost 3 bases, J lost 6 bases, and 15 bases lay in between. The CDR3 consists of 15 residues.

This chain uses TRBV7-2 with TRBJ1-3, with D unclear. Germline V CDR1 and CDR2: SGHTA, FQGNSA. The CDR3 has 15 residues. The ends were cut back, 6 bases at V and 0 bases at J, with 12 bases in the middle. The CDR3 is CASSMYSGSGNTIYF. The CDR3 DNA is TGTGCCAGCAGTATGTACTCGGGCTCTGGAAACACCATATATTTT.

The gene calls are TRBV11-2 and TRBJ2-1; 9 bases line up with TRBD2. The germline V gene has CDR1 SGHAT and CDR2 FQNNGV. V was pared by 6 bases and J by 6 bases, with 9 bases of the junction left unmatched. The CDR3 runs to 15 residues. The CDR3 here is CASSVSGGEGNEQFF. As DNA, the CDR3 is TGTGCCAGCAGTGTTAGCGGGGGAGAGGGCAATGAGCAGTTCTTC. Together with reference TRBV11-2 and TRBJ2-1, the CDR3 gives the full variable domain: EAGVAQSPRYKIIEKRQSVAFWCNPISGHATLYWYQQILGQGPKLLIQFQNNGVVDDSQLPKDRFSAERLKGVDSTLKIQPAKLEDSAVYLCASSVSGGEGNEQFFGPGTRLTVL.

This clone appeared a few times. V gene TRBV7-9 combines with J gene TRBJ2-7; D is undetermined. The length of the CDR3 is 15 residues. V dropped 1 base and J dropped 2 bases, with 12 bases sitting between them. CDR1 SEHNR and CDR2 FQNEAQ come from the germline V gene (reference sequence). CDR3 DNA sequence: TGTGCCAGCAGCTTAGTGGGCCGTGGGCCCTACGAGCAGTACTTC. The encoded protein is CASSLVGRGPYEQYF.

V gene TRBV27 combines with J gene TRBJ1-1; the D gene is possibly TRBD1 (6 bases). The germline V and J ends were trimmed by 6 bases and 9 bases, with 20 bases remaining between them. The CDR3 extends over 14 amino acids. Looked up from germline, CDR1 is MNHEY and CDR2 is SMNVEV (reference sequence). CDR3 region: CASRGLGAPLQAFF. CDR3 DNA: TGTGCCAGCAGGGGGCTGGGGGCACCCCTCCAAGCTTTCTTT.

This clone showed up just a few times. This chain joins TRBV6-5 and TRBJ2-1; 7 bases agree with TRBD2. This CDR3 spans 15 amino acids. Germline V gives CDR1 MNHEY, CDR2 SVGAGI. With V trimmed by 2 bases and J by 8 bases, 9 bases remained unmatched. CDR3 nucleotide sequence: TGTGCCAGCAGTTACGAGGTAGAGGGAGGGTATGAGCAGTTCTTC. Protein sequence: CASSYEVEGGYEQFF.

This clone was picked up many times. The rearrangement uses TRBV7-6 and TRBJ1-3; 7 nucleotides line up with TRBD1. V gave up 3 bases and J gave up 3 bases; unmatched junction bases: 11. Germline V CDR1 and CDR2: SGHVS, FNYEAQ. CDR3 length equals 17 residues. CDR3 DNA: TGTGCCAGCAGCTTCTCCCCTGGTCGACAGGGTGGAAACACCATATATTTT. Translating gives CASSFSPGRQGGNTIYF.

The chain couples TRBV28 to TRBJ2-7, with TRBD1 matching 9 bases. CDR1 is MDHEN, CDR2 SYDVKM, per germline. V shed 2 bases, J shed 3 bases, and the junction held 5 bases outside the gene matches. This CDR3 contains 15 residues. Here the CDR3 reads CASSLMGQGSYEQYF. In DNA form, the CDR3 reads TGTGCCAGCAGTTTAATGGGACAGGGAAGCTACGAGCAGTACTTC.

The chain joins TRBV5-1 to TRBJ2-2; D gene uncertain. CDR1 and CDR2 from the germline V gene are SGHRS and YFSETQ. CDR3 size: 15 residues. V dropped 0 bases and J dropped 6 bases, with 12 bases sitting between them. The CDR3 nucleotides are TGCGCCAGCAGCTTGGACTCCCTGAAGGCCGGGGAGCTGTTTTTT. Translation gives CASSLDSLKAGELFF.

The chain couples TRBV6-1 to TRBJ1-1; D remains unclear. From germline, CDR1 is MNHNS and CDR2 SASEGT. The CDR3 is 17 residues long. The ends were cut back, 1 base at V and 6 bases at J, with 21 bases in the middle. The CDR3 is CASSEGYEGPRSSEAFF. DNA of the CDR3: TGTGCCAGCAGTGAAGGCTATGAGGGTCCCAGAAGCTCTGAAGCTTTCTTT.